Only one count was recorded for the clone carrying this TCR beta chain. Its antigen is unknown. The CDR3 sequence is 15 residues long. Losses at the gene ends were 0 bases for V and 4 bases for J; bases not matched to a gene: 6. The V gene's germline CDR1 is SGHRS and CDR2 YFSETQ. The assay was immunoSEQ multiplex PCR, and TCRdb's table has in-frame clones only and misses some. The sample lists about 73,000 clones; around 90% were seen once. The data stem from a study of graft-versus-host responses after intestinal transplantation. The wider study: Each recipient received anti-thymocyte globulin induction, then tacrolimus and steroids for about 3 years. Study results and limitations: Allograft graft-versus-host to host-versus-graft clonal ratios ran high in patients with graft-donor T cell macrochimerism.

The material was unstimulated CD8+ T cells sorted from spleen or lymph node cells, obtained before transplant. The chain uses TRBV5-1 and TRBJ1-1; the match to TRBD1 covers 7 bases. The TCR originated in a human donor who was the organ donor for an intestinal transplant. CDR3 in amino acids: CASSLGQGVVTEAFF. The CDR3 DNA reads as TGCGCCAGCAGCTTGGGTCAGGGGGTGGTCACTGAAGCTTTCTTT.